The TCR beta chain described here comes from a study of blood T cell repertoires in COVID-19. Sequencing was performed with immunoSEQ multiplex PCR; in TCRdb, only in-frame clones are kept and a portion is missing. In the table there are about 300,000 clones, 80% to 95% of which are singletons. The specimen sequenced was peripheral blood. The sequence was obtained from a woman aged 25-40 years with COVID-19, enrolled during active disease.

The CDR3 coding sequence is TGTGCCAGCAGGCCTGGACACGACTATGGCTACACCTTC. Amino acid sequence: CASRPGHDYGYTF. The chain is built from TRBV28 and TRBJ1-2; D is possibly TRBD1 (5 bases). This CDR3 has 13 residues. Germline V gives CDR1 MDHEN, CDR2 SYDVKM. Trimming removed 6 bases at V and 3 bases at J, with 11 bases between.